These 14 T cell receptor beta chains originate from one sample sequenced in a study of CD8 T cells in ankylosing spondylitis. TCRdb re-called the 5' RACE reads through MiXCR, storing one row per CDR3 protein. This sample has some 37,000 distinct CDR3 sequences, with 5.5% to 7.5% found just once. The sequencing sample was made of blood, either unsorted or a sorted T cell fraction (not recorded which). The receptors come from a male donor with ankylosing spondylitis or in good health (not recorded which).

The genes are TRBV12-5 and TRBJ2-2; D not certain. This CDR3 contains 14 residues. Trimming pared 6 bases from V and 0 bases from J, leaving 8 bases between. Looked up from germline, CDR1 is LGHNT and CDR2 is FRNRAP. The CDR3 region is CASGMKANTGELFF. CDR3 bases: TGTGCTAGTGGGATGAAAGCGAACACCGGGGAGCTGTTTTTT.

Note on this clonotype: Just one base apart from a much larger clone, this may be a read error. The genes are TRBV5-4 and TRBJ2-2; D perhaps matches TRBD2 (6 bases). Germline V CDR1 and CDR2: SGHNT, YYREEE (reference sequence). CDR3 size: 16 residues. This CDR3 reads CTSSDVGGSDTGELFF. DNA for the CDR3: TGTACCAGCAGCGACGTGGGGGGTTCGGACACCGGGGAGCTGTTTTTT.

This clonotype was detected ten times or more. The chain joins TRBV6-5 to TRBJ1-6; possibly TRBD1 for D (6 bases). Deletions cut 2 bases from V and 10 bases from J, with 18 bases between. Germline V gene lookup returns CDR1 MNHEY and CDR2 SVGAGI. The CDR3 has 16 amino acids. The CDR3 is CASSYGNQGSRSPLHF. The DNA for the CDR3 is TGTGCCAGCAGTTACGGGAACCAGGGGAGTAGGTCACCCCTCCACTTT.

This clonotype came up many times. This chain uses TRBV20-1 with TRBJ2-7; the D gene is possibly TRBD1 (5 bases). Trimming removed 3 bases from V and 3 bases from J, with 12 bases in between. Germline CDR1 and CDR2: DFQATT and SNEGSKA (reference sequence). The CDR3 spans 13 residues. The CDR3 reads CSASRGRSYEQYF. The CDR3 DNA reads TGCAGTGCTAGTAGGGGCAGAAGCTACGAGCAGTACTTC.

This clonotype was detected many times. CDR3 nucleotides: TGCGCCAGCAGCTTGGGTGACGCCAATGAGCAGTTCTTC. This codes for CASSLGDANEQFF. The V gene is TRBV5-1, the J gene TRBJ2-1; no clear D. The CDR3 covers 13 residues. The V end lost 0 bases, the J end lost 6 bases, and 7 bases lay between the germline ends. The germline V gene has CDR1 SGHRS and CDR2 YFSETQ.

Ten or more counts support this clonotype. The chain couples TRBV13 to TRBJ1-3; the D gene is possibly TRBD1 (6 bases). Germline V gene lookup returns CDR1 PRHDT and CDR2 FYEKMQ (reference sequence). There are 20 residues in the CDR3. Between the trimmed V and J ends, which lost 4 bases and 2 bases, there was a span of 27 bases. The CDR3 protein is CASSSVARIAGGTAGNTIYF. The CDR3 DNA follows: TGTGCCAGCAGCTCAGTAGCGAGGATTGCGGGGGGCACCGCTGGAAACACCATATATTTT.

This clonotype was seen many times. The chain recombines TRBV11-2 with TRBJ2-2; D might be TRBD1 (5 bases). V lost 3 bases to trimming and J lost 7 bases, with 6 bases between them. Germline V gene sequence: CDR1 SGHAT, CDR2 FQNNGV. The CDR3 covers 12 residues. In DNA form, the CDR3 reads TGTGCCAGCAGCTTCAGGGTCGGGGAGCTGTTTTTT. Encoded protein: CASSFRVGELFF.

This chain joins TRBV18 and TRBJ2-1; a possible D gene is TRBD2 (5 bases). Germline V gene data show CDR1 as KGHSH and CDR2 as LQKENI. The CDR3 runs to 15 residues. V lost 3 bases and J 9 bases, leaving 18 bases between the germline ends. The CDR3 region has the DNA TGTGCCAGCTCACCTAGGGAAGGCGTTCGGGGTGAGCAGTTCTTC. It translates to CASSPREGVRGEQFF.

In this sample, this clonotype turned up a few times. The J gene is TRBJ2-7, the V gene TRBV6-1, with D possibly TRBD1 on 6 matching bases. The V gene's germline CDR1 is MNHNS and CDR2 SASEGT. Trimming took off 8 bases at V and 3 bases at J, with 11 bases between the two ends. The CDR3 has 12 residues. CDR3 nucleotide sequence: TGTGCCAGCGTCCTGGACAGCTACGAGCAGTACTTC. It specifies CASVLDSYEQYF.

This clonotype was observed many times. The J gene is TRBJ2-1, the V gene TRBV20-1; TRBD2 matches at 9 bases. This CDR3 is built from 18 residues. With V trimmed by 0 bases and J by 8 bases, 17 bases remained unmatched. Germline V gene data show CDR1 as DFQATT and CDR2 as SNEGSKA (reference sequence). The CDR3 is CSARDLRRGGGAADEQFF. The CDR3 region has the DNA TGCAGTGCTAGAGATCTAAGAAGGGGCGGGGGGGCCGCAGATGAGCAGTTCTTC.

This clonotype was observed at least ten times. The J gene is TRBJ1-6, the V gene TRBV25-1, with 8 bases lining up with TRBD1. Germline V gene sequence: CDR1 MGHDK, CDR2 SYGVNS. This CDR3 has 15 amino acids. V gave up 6 bases and J gave up 7 bases; unmatched junction bases: 8. Here the CDR3 reads CASRGQGLTNSPLHF. The DNA for the CDR3 is TGTGCCAGCAGAGGACAGGGATTAACGAATTCACCCCTCCACTTT.

This clonotype was counted ten times or more. The chain combines TRBV5-1 with TRBJ2-1; D gene uncertain. The CDR3 is 15 amino acids. Germline values: CDR1 SGHRS, CDR2 YFSETQ. Trimming took 0 bases from V and 6 from J, leaving 13 bases between them. The CDR3 region is CASSLVAGNSNEQFF. The CDR3 bases are TGCGCCAGCAGCTTGGTGGCAGGCAACTCCAATGAGCAGTTCTTC.

This clonotype was observed at least ten times. V is TRBV15 and J is TRBJ2-5, with 8 bases identical to TRBD2. The V segment lost 1 base and the J segment 2 bases; nucleotides outside the gene matches: 3. The CDR3 totals 15 residues. CDR1 and CDR2 from the germline V gene are LNHNV and YYDKDF (reference sequence). CDR3 loop: CATSRARGGQETQYF. DNA for the CDR3: TGTGCCACCAGCAGAGCCCGGGGGGGTCAAGAGACCCAGTACTTC.

This clonotype was counted at least ten times. The chain recombines TRBV6-1 with TRBJ2-1; D is possibly TRBD2 (6 bases). Germline assignment: CDR1 MNHNS and CDR2 SASEGT. The CDR3 has 12 amino acids. Trimming stripped 6 bases from V and 8 bases from J, with 11 bases between. CDR3 region: CASRTSFYEQFF. The CDR3 DNA sequence: TGTGCCAGCAGAACTAGCTTCTATGAGCAGTTCTTC.